One sample yielded the 27 T cell receptor beta chains listed below, sequenced in a study of control samples from healthy donors and cancer patients. The method was immunoSEQ multiplex PCR; TCRdb's version includes in-frame clones alone and lacks a portion of them. The data show tens of thousands of clones, about 85% seen once. Source material: blood. The receptors here all came from a woman in her seventies in good health.

This clone occurred a few times. The chain combines TRBV9 with TRBJ2-7; the D gene could be TRBD1 or TRBD2 (5 bases each). The length of the CDR3 is 16 residues. Looked up from germline, CDR1 is SGDLS and CDR2 is YYNGEE. The V end lost 3 bases, the J end lost 0 bases, and 16 bases lay between the germline ends. CDR3 sequence: CASSGDPGTPSYEQYF. As DNA, the CDR3 is TGTGCCAGCAGCGGCGACCCAGGGACCCCCTCCTACGAGCAGTACTTC.

The rearrangement joins TRBV2 to TRBJ2-1; the match to TRBD1 covers 10 bases. The ends lost 6 bases at V and 7 bases at J; junction bases unmatched: 9. The CDR3 runs 15 residues. Germline V gene lookup returns CDR1 SNHLY and CDR2 FYNNEI. The CDR3 nucleotides read TGTGCCAGCAGAGCAAGACAGGGGGCGGGAAATGAGCAGTTCTTC. It yields the protein CASRARQGAGNEQFF.

The rearrangement uses TRBV3-1 (or the pseudogene TRBV3-2) and TRBJ2-1; maybe TRBD2 (7 bases). V was trimmed by 4 bases and J by 6 bases, leaving 16 bases between them. CDR1 LGHDT and CDR2 YNNKEL come from the germline V gene (reference sequence). This CDR3 is 15 amino acids long. The CDR3 coding sequence is TGTGCCAGCAGCCGGGTCGAAGGGGGGGTCAATGAGCAGTTCTTC. Translating gives CASSRVEGGVNEQFF.

The V gene is TRBV4-1, the J gene TRBJ1-4, with D possibly matching TRBD1 (5 bases). This CDR3 is 16 amino acids long. The germline CDR1 and CDR2 sequences are MGHRA and YSYEKL. Trimming took 0 bases from V and 0 from J, leaving 8 bases between them. The CDR3 loop reads CASSQDMTATNEKLFF. The CDR3 nucleotides read TGCGCCAGCAGCCAAGATATGACAGCAACTAATGAAAAACTGTTTTTT.

This rearrangement joins TRBV19 to TRBJ1-2; D is unclear. Germline V gene sequence: CDR1 LNHDA, CDR2 SQIVND (reference sequence). The ends were cut back, 3 bases at V and 8 bases at J, with 13 bases in the middle. This CDR3 contains 13 residues. This chain's CDR3 is CASSILQRRGYTF. The CDR3, as DNA: TGTGCCAGTAGTATTTTACAGCGTAGGGGCTACACCTTC.

The chain recombines TRBV6-1 with TRBJ1-4; D remains ambiguous. The CDR3 is 16 amino acids. Per germline, CDR1 MNHNS and CDR2 SASEGT. Deletions cut 4 bases from V and 5 bases from J, with 17 bases between. The CDR3 here is CASSAPTGIPNEKLFF. CDR3 coding DNA: TGTGCCAGCAGTGCACCGACCGGCATTCCAAATGAAAAACTGTTTTTT.

The rearrangement links TRBV5-1 to TRBJ1-1, with D possibly matching TRBD1 (5 bases). Germline-derived CDR1 and CDR2 are SGHRS and YFSETQ. This CDR3 has 14 residues. V was cut by 4 bases and J by 8 bases, with 18 bases left in between. DNA of the CDR3: TGCGCCAGCAGCCGGGACGGGGAGTCATCAGAAGCTTTCTTT. Amino acid sequence: CASSRDGESSEAFF. The full variable domain, completed using reference TRBV5-1 and TRBJ1-1, is KAGVTQTPRYLIKTRGQQVTLSCSPISGHRSVSWYQQTPGQGLQFLFEYFSETQRNKGNFPGRFSGRQFSNSRSEMNVSTLELGDSALYLCASSRDGESSEAFFGQGTRLTVV.

The chain joins TRBV11-2 to TRBJ2-5; 11 bases are a match to TRBD2. CDR3 length: 16 residues. V lost 4 bases, J lost 4 bases, and 8 bases stayed unmatched. CDR1 is SGHAT and CDR2 is FQNNGV in the germline V gene. Written as DNA, the CDR3 is TGTGCCAGCAGCTCAAGACTAGCGGGAAAGGGAGAGACCCAGTACTTC. Its translation: CASSSRLAGKGETQYF.

The chain employs TRBV4-3 and TRBJ2-1; TRBD2 aligns across 8 bases. The CDR3 consists of 16 residues. The germline V gene has CDR1 LGHNA and CDR2 YSLEER. The J segment lost 0 bases and the V segment lost 3 bases, leaving 4 bases of the junction unmatched. CDR3 residues: CASSHDSGTSYNEQFF. The CDR3 DNA is TGCGCCAGCAGCCATGATAGCGGGACCTCCTACAATGAGCAGTTCTTC.

The rearrangement uses TRBV7-9 and TRBJ1-4; D uncertain. V lost 1 base, J lost 0 bases, and 9 bases lay in between. The length of the CDR3 is 16 residues. The germline gives CDR1 SEHNR, CDR2 FQNEAQ (reference sequence). CDR3 coding DNA: TGTGCCAGCAGCTTAGGGTCTTTTGCAACTAATGAAAAACTGTTTTTT. Translated, it gives CASSLGSFATNEKLFF.

This rearrangement joins TRBV5-1 to TRBJ1-1; 10 bases fit TRBD1. Germline CDR1 reads SGHRS; CDR2 reads YFSETQ. The CDR3 sequence is 17 residues long. Trimming removed 3 bases from V and 0 bases from J; junction bases left unmatched: 8. CDR3 loop: CASSYTGQGIMNTEAFF. The CDR3 coding sequence is TGCGCCAGCAGCTACACGGGACAGGGGATCATGAACACTGAAGCTTTCTTT.

The rearrangement uses TRBV29-1 and TRBJ2-7; D gene ambiguous. V lost 2 bases to trimming and J lost 3 bases, with 11 bases between them. This CDR3 contains 13 residues. Germline CDR1 and CDR2: SQVTM and ANQGSEA. The CDR3 bases are TGCAGCGTTGAAATCCCGAACGTCTACGAGCAGTACTTC. Protein: CSVEIPNVYEQYF.

The gene calls are TRBV19 and TRBJ2-6; 7 bases fit TRBD1. CDR3 length: 15 residues. Germline values: CDR1 LNHDA, CDR2 SQIVND (reference sequence). Trimming took 10 bases from V and 0 from J; bases not matched to a gene: 6. CDR3 region: CAIGTAGSGANVLTF. The CDR3 bases are TGTGCCATTGGGACAGCCGGCTCTGGGGCCAACGTCCTGACTTTC.

This chain connects TRBV25-1 to TRBJ1-1; weak D call: TRBD1 (5 bases). The CDR3 length is 14 residues. With 11 bases removed from V and 0 bases from J, the gap between germline ends came to 16 bases. Per germline, CDR1 MGHDK and CDR2 SYGVNS. The CDR3 DNA reads TGTGCCCACCCAGGGATTGATATGAACACTGAAGCTTTCTTT. It translates to CAHPGIDMNTEAFF.

The gene calls are TRBV6-2 or TRBV6-3 and TRBJ2-2; weak D call: TRBD2 (6 bases). V shed 3 bases and J shed 4 bases, with 18 bases lying between them. From germline, CDR1 is MNHEY and CDR2 SVGEGT. The CDR3 spans 17 residues. The CDR3 DNA is TGTGCCAGCAGTTATTATTTTAGCGGATCAACCACCGGGGAGCTGTTTTTT. Translating gives CASSYYFSGSTTGELFF.

This chain uses TRBV20-1 with TRBJ1-5; possible D gene TRBD1, 6 bases. Trimming cost V 3 bases and J 2 bases, with 17 bases left between them. Per the germline V gene, CDR1 is DFQATT and CDR2 is SNEGSKA (reference sequence). This CDR3 is built from 16 residues. The CDR3 loop reads CSASGGPSSGNQPQHF. CDR3 bases: TGCAGTGCTAGTGGGGGCCCCAGTTCGGGCAATCAGCCCCAGCATTTT.

The rearrangement joins TRBV9 to TRBJ1-5, with 7 bases aligning to TRBD1. The CDR3 is 14 residues long. Germline loops: CDR1 SGDLS, CDR2 YYNGEE. The junction had 8 bases not matched to a gene; V was cut back by 4 bases and J by 7 bases. The CDR3 DNA reads TGTGCCAGCAGCCCGGGGACAGTTGGGCAGCCCCAGCATTTT. It translates to CASSPGTVGQPQHF.

V is TRBV7-9 and J is TRBJ1-1; D is undetermined. CDR3 length: 12 amino acids. V dropped 6 bases and J dropped 11 bases, with 16 bases sitting between them. Germline CDR1 reads SEHNR; CDR2 reads FQNEAQ (reference sequence). In DNA, the CDR3 is TGTGCCAGCAGTTACCCACTCGGTGGGGCTTTCTTT. Protein: CASSYPLGGAFF.

This chain connects TRBV5-5 to TRBJ2-1; 7 bases are shared with TRBD2. This CDR3 contains 14 residues. With 2 bases clipped from V and 4 bases from J, the junction kept 3 bases outside the gene matches. Germline CDR1 is SGHKS and CDR2 is YYEKEE (reference sequence). The CDR3 nucleotides read TGTGCCAGCAGCTTCCCTAGCGGTTACAATGAGCAGTTCTTC. The encoded protein is CASSFPSGYNEQFF.

In the case of this clone: The identical CDR3 is also encoded by other nucleotide sequences in the sample. This chain joins TRBV30 and TRBJ2-1, with D tentatively TRBD2 (5 bases). V was pared by 0 bases and J by 2 bases, with 11 bases between. This CDR3 is 15 amino acids long. Germline CDR1 GTSNPN, CDR2 SVGIG (reference sequence). CDR3 amino acids: CAWSVGSGAYNEQFF. CDR3 sequence (DNA): TGTGCCTGGAGTGTGGGGTCCGGGGCCTACAATGAGCAGTTCTTC.

This sequence joins TRBV7-9 and TRBJ1-1; D is possibly TRBD1 (6 bases). The germline V and J ends were trimmed by 4 bases and 5 bases, with 20 bases remaining between them. The CDR3 extends over 16 amino acids. The germline gives CDR1 SEHNR, CDR2 FQNEAQ (reference sequence). The CDR3: CASSSRGGAEWTEAFF. The DNA for the CDR3 is TGTGCCAGCAGCTCCCGGGGGGGGGCTGAATGGACTGAAGCTTTCTTT.

The CDR3: CASSLEVTGEQFF. The CDR3, as DNA: TGTGCCAGCAGCTTAGAGGTTACCGGTGAGCAGTTCTTC. The rearrangement joins TRBV11-2 to TRBJ2-1; D unclear. The germline V gene has CDR1 SGHAT and CDR2 FQNNGV. The length of the CDR3 is 13 residues. Trimming pared 0 bases from V and 9 bases from J, leaving 9 bases between.

The rearrangement joins TRBV20-1 to TRBJ2-1; no reliable D call. The CDR3 is 11 residues long. V was pared by 3 bases and J by 8 bases, with 8 bases between. Germline CDR1 reads DFQATT; CDR2 reads SNEGSKA (reference sequence). CDR3 nucleotide sequence: TGCAGTGCTAGTTCTTTCGATGAGCAGTTCTTC. This gives the protein CSASSFDEQFF.

A single count supports this clone. The chain combines TRBV2 with TRBJ2-4, with TRBD1 identical over 9 bases. Germline V gene sequence: CDR1 SNHLY, CDR2 FYNNEI. The J segment lost 4 bases and the V segment lost 7 bases, leaving 8 bases of the junction unmatched. The CDR3 runs to 15 residues. The CDR3 reads CASTQGQGPKNIQYF. CDR3 nucleotides: TGTGCCAGCACCCAGGGACAGGGCCCTAAAAACATTCAGTACTTC.

The V and J genes are TRBV11-2 and TRBJ2-3, with D maybe TRBD1 (6 bases). V was cut by 0 bases and J by 4 bases, with 8 bases left in between. The CDR3 loop spans 14 amino acids. The germline V gene has CDR1 SGHAT and CDR2 FQNNGV. For the CDR3, the DNA is TGTGCCAGCAGCTTAGACAGGGGACCAGATACGCAGTATTTT. Its translation: CASSLDRGPDTQYF. Full variable domain (missing parts from reference TRBV11-2 and TRBJ2-3): EAGVAQSPRYKIIEKRQSVAFWCNPISGHATLYWYQQILGQGPKLLIQFQNNGVVDDSQLPKDRFSAERLKGVDSTLKIQPAKLEDSAVYLCASSLDRGPDTQYFGPGTRLTVL.

This clone was detected a few times. The chain couples TRBV6-2 or TRBV6-3 to TRBJ2-5; 7 bases map to TRBD1. The ends lost 5 bases at V and 0 bases at J; junction bases unmatched: 15. The CDR3 runs 18 residues. Germline CDR1 and CDR2: MNHEY and SVGEGT. CDR3 sequence (DNA): TGTGCCAGCAGTCGTCGGGGATCGACAGGGTCGTACCAAGAGACCCAGTACTTC. Translated: CASSRRGSTGSYQETQYF.

The chain links TRBV15 to TRBJ2-3, with D possibly matching TRBD1 (6 bases). Trimming removed 1 base from V and 4 bases from J, with 15 bases in between. Germline loops: CDR1 LNHNV, CDR2 YYDKDF (reference sequence). The CDR3 is made up of 16 amino acids. The CDR3 DNA reads TGTGCCACCAGCAGAGCAGGACCAGGGGCCTCAGATACGCAGTATTTT. Amino acid sequence: CATSRAGPGASDTQYF. Variable domain in full (rest from reference TRBV15 and TRBJ2-3): DAMVIQNPRYQVTQFGKPVTLSCSQTLNHNVMYWYQQKSSQAPKLLFHYYDKDFNNEADTPDNFQSRRPNTSFCFLDIRSPGLGDTAMYLCATSRAGPGASDTQYFGPGTRLTVL.